A single sample is the source of the 19 T cell receptor beta chains below, sequenced in a study of chemoradiotherapy in HPV16-positive cancers. Generated by immunoSEQ multiplex PCR, the TCRdb table keeps only in-frame clones and is missing some. The sample carries some 17,000 clones, 85% to 90% recorded once. Sequencing was performed on blood, taken from a patient who underwent chemoradiotherapy. The receptors come from a human donor with HPV-associated anogenital cancer.

The chain links TRBV28 to TRBJ2-1, with D tentatively TRBD2 (6 bases). V shed 7 bases and J shed 6 bases, with 16 bases lying between them. CDR1 is MDHEN and CDR2 is SYDVKM in the germline V gene. This CDR3 is built from 14 residues. CDR3 sequence reads: CASTPGLNLNEQFF. The CDR3, as DNA: TGTGCCAGCACCCCGGGACTGAATCTCAATGAGCAGTTCTTC. Full variable domain (outside the CDR3, taken from reference TRBV28 and TRBJ2-1): DVKVTQSSRYLVKRTGEKVFLECVQDMDHENMFWYRQDPGLGLRLIYFSYDVKMKEKGDIPEGYSVSREKKERFSLILESASTNQTSMYLCASTPGLNLNEQFFGPGTRLTVL.

The chain is built from TRBV13 and TRBJ2-7, with D unresolved. The germline V gene encodes CDR1 PRHDT and CDR2 FYEKMQ (reference sequence). CDR3 length: 12 amino acids. Trimming stripped 5 bases from V and 4 bases from J, with 9 bases between. DNA for the CDR3: TGTGCCAGCAGCCGCGTTTCGTACGAGCAGTACTTC. Translated, it gives CASSRVSYEQYF.

J is TRBJ2-7 and V is TRBV6-5; weak D call: TRBD2 (6 bases). The germline V gene encodes CDR1 MNHEY and CDR2 SVGAGI. Between the trimmed V and J ends, which lost 7 bases and 3 bases, there was a span of 19 bases. The CDR3 spans 15 residues. CDR3 amino acids: CASISWGRTYYEQYF. DNA for the CDR3: TGTGCCAGCATATCTTGGGGGAGGACATACTACGAGCAGTACTTC.

The J gene is TRBJ2-7, the V gene TRBV27, with TRBD1 as a possible D gene (5 bases). The CDR3 loop spans 18 amino acids. V was trimmed by 7 bases and J by 4 bases, leaving 29 bases between them. Germline CDR1 and CDR2: MNHEY and SMNVEV (reference sequence). CDR3 bases: TGTGCCAGCACCCTTCTGGGTCCCGGAGAAACAGGAGAATACGAGCAGTACTTC. This encodes CASTLLGPGETGEYEQYF.

In this sample, this clone turned up a few times. This rearrangement joins TRBV5-6 to TRBJ2-7, with 8 bases that match TRBD1. After removal of 2 bases from V and 3 bases from J, the junction contained 4 bases not matched to a gene. Germline loops: CDR1 SGHDT, CDR2 YYEEEE. This CDR3 contains 14 residues. CDR3 sequence (DNA): TGTGCCAGCAGCTTCCGGACAGGGTTCTACGAGCAGTACTTC. As protein: CASSFRTGFYEQYF.

CDR3 sequence (DNA): TGTGCCATCAGTGAGTCCGGGTTGCTCAACTCAGGCGGTCAGCCCCAGCATTTT. Its protein product is CAISESGLLNSGGQPQHF. The rearrangement links TRBV10-3 to TRBJ1-5; D is uncertain. This CDR3 has 18 residues. The V end was cut by 0 bases, the J end by 6 bases, with 21 bases between. Germline V CDR1 and CDR2: ENHRY, SYGVKD.

The chain is built from TRBV2 and TRBJ1-2, with D unclear. Trimming removed 2 bases from V and 6 bases from J, with 13 bases in between. The CDR3 runs 14 residues. CDR1 SNHLY and CDR2 FYNNEI come from the germline V gene. Here the CDR3 DNA reads TGTGCCAGCAGTGAATGGAGGCAGGCCGATGGCTACACCTTC. Protein product: CASSEWRQADGYTF.

This clone is labeled as medium-sized. The genes are TRBV27 and TRBJ1-1; D might be TRBD1 (5 bases). This CDR3 region has 17 residues. Trimming removed 5 bases at V and 5 bases at J, with 24 bases between. The germline V gene has CDR1 MNHEY and CDR2 SMNVEV (reference sequence). CDR3 residues: CASSKAFRRGKGTEAFF. In nucleotides, the CDR3 is TGTGCCAGCAGTAAGGCATTCCGAAGGGGTAAGGGGACTGAAGCTTTCTTT.

The count of this clone is one. This chain joins TRBV30 and TRBJ1-2; D may be TRBD1 (6 bases). The CDR3 is made up of 15 amino acids. The germline gives CDR1 GTSNPN, CDR2 SVGIG (reference sequence). V was clipped by 1 base and J by 10 bases, with 22 bases between them. The CDR3 nucleotides are TGTGCCTGGAGTGGTGAGACAGGCATCCGCGTTGCCTACACCTTC. This encodes CAWSGETGIRVAYTF.

The gene calls are TRBV2 and TRBJ2-4, with 14 bases fitting TRBD2. Looked up from germline, CDR1 is SNHLY and CDR2 is FYNNEI. V was pared by 7 bases and J by 3 bases, with 5 bases of the junction left unmatched. This CDR3 spans 16 amino acids. Here the CDR3 DNA reads TGTGCCAGCAAGAGACTAGCGGGAGGGATCAAAAACATTCAGTACTTC. This codes for CASKRLAGGIKNIQYF.

The rearrangement joins TRBV7-9 to TRBJ2-3; D perhaps matches TRBD2 (5 bases). This CDR3 spans 15 amino acids. Germline CDR1 reads SEHNR; CDR2 reads FQNEAQ (reference sequence). V lost 1 base and J lost 6, with 14 bases in between. This CDR3 reads CASSLVRAVSDTQYF. The CDR3 nucleotides read TGTGCCAGCAGCTTAGTGAGGGCCGTTTCGGATACGCAGTATTTT.

The chain uses TRBV27 and TRBJ2-5, with a weak D call TRBD2 (7 bases). The germline gives CDR1 MNHEY, CDR2 SMNVEV (reference sequence). The CDR3 runs 13 residues. The CDR3 DNA follows: TGTGCTGAGAGAGGGGGGGCCCGAGAGACCCAGTACTTC. Its protein is CAERGGARETQYF.

A single count supports this clone. The V call is TRBV7-9, the J call TRBJ1-1, with 10 bases aligning to TRBD1. V was pared by 4 bases and J by 1 base, with 0 bases of the junction left unmatched. The CDR3 has 14 residues. The germline CDR1 and CDR2 sequences are SEHNR and FQNEAQ (reference sequence). This CDR3 reads CASSWTGGNTEAFF. In DNA form, the CDR3 reads TGTGCCAGCAGCTGGACAGGGGGGAACACTGAAGCTTTCTTT.

This clone has only one observation. This sequence joins TRBV6-4 and TRBJ1-1; tentatively, D is TRBD1 (6 bases). Germline loops: CDR1 MRHNA, CDR2 SNTAGT. V was pared by 5 bases and J by 0 bases, with 7 bases between. This CDR3 comprises 13 residues. CDR3 coding DNA: TGTGCCAGCAGTCCAGGGGTGAACACTGAAGCTTTCTTT. This codes for CASSPGVNTEAFF.

V and J are TRBV5-6 and TRBJ1-2, with TRBD1 matching over 7 bases. The V segment lost 0 bases and the J segment 4 bases; nucleotides outside the gene matches: 3. CDR1 SGHDT and CDR2 YYEEEE come from the germline V gene. This CDR3 is 14 amino acids long. CDR3 residues: CASSLGGQSYGYTF. CDR3 sequence (DNA): TGTGCCAGCAGCTTGGGGGGACAGAGCTATGGCTACACCTTC.

The chain links TRBV5-6 to TRBJ2-3; 8 bases are shared with TRBD1. Germline-derived CDR1 and CDR2 are SGHDT and YYEEEE. V trimming: 2 bases; J trimming: 1 base; junction bases outside the gene matches: 9. This CDR3 has 17 amino acids. CDR3 nucleotide sequence: TGTGCCAGCAGCTTTTTATCCCCGGGACAGGGCACAGATACGCAGTATTTT. Its translation: CASSFLSPGQGTDTQYF.

The chain links TRBV7-9 to TRBJ2-5, with D uncertain. The germline V gene has CDR1 SEHNR and CDR2 FQNEAQ (reference sequence). Trimming removed 5 bases from V and 5 bases from J, with 12 bases in between. The CDR3 spans 13 residues. CDR3 in DNA: TGTGCCAGCAGCCTAGGGCGATACGAGACCCAGTACTTC. Translation gives CASSLGRYETQYF.

The V and J genes are TRBV4-1 and TRBJ1-2; D is unresolved. There are 15 residues in the CDR3. Per the germline V gene, CDR1 is MGHRA and CDR2 is YSYEKL. V was shortened by 3 bases and J by 1 base, with 12 bases between the two germline ends. CDR3 nucleotides: TGCGCCAGCAGCCATGAGCCCGGGAATAACTATGGCTACACCTTC. It translates to CASSHEPGNNYGYTF.

In its sample, this clone ranks as large. The chain uses TRBV7-9 and TRBJ1-6, with D unresolved. Trimming left V 2 bases short and J 8 bases short, with 4 bases between. This CDR3 contains 12 residues. Germline loops: CDR1 SEHNR, CDR2 FQNEAQ (reference sequence). CDR3 in amino acids: CASSLFYSPLHF. The CDR3 bases are TGTGCCAGCAGCTTATTTTATTCACCCCTCCACTTT.